The entry that follows covers one TCR beta chain sequence. The target antigen is unknown. With 6 bases clipped from V and 5 bases from J, the junction kept 7 bases outside the gene matches. Germline V CDR1 and CDR2: KGHSH, LQKENI. The CDR3 has 14 amino acids. This specimen comes from a study of vaccination and CD4 T cells after COVID-19. Study-level findings and limits: Convalescent patients had 304 of 307 vaccine-specific clones showing spike mono-reactivity.

The Oncomine TCR Beta short-read assay sequenced DNA from cultured CD4+ T cells. TCRdb recomputed calls from the PCR reads with MiXCR, one row per CDR3 protein. The repertoire holds some 6,600 distinct CDR3 sequences, with 47% as singletons. Treatment reported: roughly nine-day PBMC culture with coronavirus spike peptide pools or control peptides (ViraFEST assay). Gathering of the CD4+ T cells, from the unexposed donor, took place before the COVID-19 pandemic (2011-2018). V usage is TRBV18 and J usage is TRBJ1-5; 7 bases line up with TRBD1. The TCR sequence derives from a human donor in good health. Sequenced: CD4+ T cells from blood, cultured in vitro. The CDR3 sequence: CASSQTGDYQPQHF. For the CDR3, the DNA is TGTGCCAGCTCTCAAACAGGGGATTATCAGCCCCAGCATTTT.